Listed below are T cell receptor beta chains from one sample, sequenced in a study of shared clonotypes between healthy human individuals. TCRdb keeps only in-frame clones here, not all; method: immunoSEQ multiplex PCR. The repertoire consists of around 610,000 clones, with 90% to 97% occurring once and the leading ten covering roughly 0.1%. Sequencing was carried out using naive CD8+ T cells sorted from blood. These receptors all come from a woman under 40 in good health. Each CDR3 is given with its conserved first and last residue. The D gene is left open where the match is weak. The listing skips clone size in some rows; elsewhere it reads once, few, many or a size class.

v_gene,abundance,d_gene,j_gene,CDR3aa,CDR3nt
TRBV2,NA,NA,TRBJ2-7,CASSSYIYEQYF,TGTGCCAGCAGTAGCTATATCTACGAGCAGTACTTC
TRBV7-9,NA,NA,TRBJ1-5,CASSLAGGHQPQHF,TGTGCCAGCAGCTTAGCCGGTGGGCATCAGCCCCAGCATTTT
TRBV11-2,NA,NA,TRBJ1-2,CASSLRQVGSHGYTF,TGTGCCAGCAGCTTGAGGCAGGTGGGGAGCCATGGCTACACCTTC
TRBV7-9,NA,TRBD2,TRBJ2-7,CASVLAGDVEQYF,TGTGCCAGCGTACTAGCGGGAGACGTCGAGCAGTACTTC
TRBV27,NA,NA,TRBJ2-7,CASRGWGYEQYF,TGTGCCAGTAGGGGCTGGGGTTACGAGCAGTACTTC
TRBV27,NA,TRBD2,TRBJ2-7,CASSSGTSVYEQYF,TGTGCCAGCAGTTCGGGGACTAGCGTCTACGAGCAGTACTTC
TRBV7-8,NA,NA,TRBJ2-3,CASSQRWTENTDTQYF,TGTGCCAGCAGCCAAAGATGGACAGAAAACACAGATACGCAGTATTTT
TRBV7-6,NA,NA,TRBJ2-3,CASSLAGQPPTDTQYF,TGTGCCAGCAGCTTAGCGGGGCAGCCCCCCACAGATACGCAGTATTTT
TRBV7-9,once,NA,TRBJ1-2,CASSVQGTDGYTF,TGTGCCAGCAGCGTTCAGGGTACCGACGGCTACACCTTC
TRBV27,NA,NA,TRBJ2-1,CASSRVPRDEQFF,TGTGCCAGCAGCAGGGTCCCAAGGGATGAGCAGTTCTTC
TRBV19,NA,NA,TRBJ2-7,CASSGDSSYEQYF,TGTGCCAGTAGCGGCGACAGCTCCTACGAGCAGTACTTC